These T cell receptor beta chains were read from a single sample in a study of cytomegalovirus exposure and HLA in healthy donors. Generated by immunoSEQ multiplex PCR, the TCRdb table keeps only in-frame clones and is missing some. Of fewer than 350,000 clones in the sample, roughly 90% were seen once. Sequencing was carried out using PBMCs. The receptor set was obtained from a woman aged 18 to 35 in good health and CMV-seronegative. CDR3s include the opening cysteine and the closing phenylalanine or tryptophan. The D gene is left open where the match is weak. Clone size is stated in some rows and not others, as once, few, many or a class when expanded.

J	size	V	D	CDR3	DNA
TRBJ1-1	.	TRBV11-2	.	CASSSPGAGSAEAFF	TGTGCCAGCAGCTCCCCAGGGGCAGGGAGCGCTGAAGCTTTCTTT
TRBJ1-4	.	TRBV4-1	.	CASSQDAASLNEKLFF	TGCGCCAGCAGCCAAGATGCGGCGAGCCTTAATGAAAAACTGTTTTTT
TRBJ2-7	few	TRBV7-8	TRBD2	CASSLLAGYEQYF	TGTGCCAGCAGCTTACTAGCGGGTTACGAGCAGTACTTC
TRBJ1-4	few	TRBV18	.	CASSPPNGEGEKLFF	TGTGCCAGCTCACCACCGAACGGGGAGGGAGAAAAACTGTTTTTT
TRBJ2-7	.	TRBV5-1	TRBD1	CASSLPRDRGHYEQYF	TGCGCCAGCAGCTTGCCCCGGGACAGGGGTCACTACGAGCAGTACTTC
TRBJ1-2	.	TRBV6-6	TRBD1	CASRTQGVAYGYTF	TGTGCCAGCAGGACACAGGGGGTCGCGTATGGCTACACCTTC
TRBJ1-2	.	TRBV19	.	CASSPGGSREANYGYTF	TGTGCCAGTAGTCCGGGGGGTTCAAGGGAGGCTAACTATGGCTACACCTTC
TRBJ1-1	.	TRBV19	.	CASMYRENTEAFF	TGTGCCAGTATGTACAGGGAAAACACTGAAGCTTTCTTT
TRBJ1-1	.	TRBV7-3	.	CASSAFARGGEAFF	TGTGCCAGCAGCGCATTCGCCAGGGGTGGTGAAGCTTTCTTT
TRBJ2-1	.	TRBV9	TRBD2	CASSDSGGPYNEQFF	TGTGCCAGCAGCGATAGCGGGGGGCCCTACAATGAGCAGTTCTTC
TRBJ2-7	.	TRBV5-8	.	CASISGLPYEQYF	TGTGCCAGCATCTCAGGATTGCCCTACGAGCAGTACTTC
TRBJ2-7	.	TRBV2	.	CASCMGRVYEQYF	TGTGCCTCTTGCATGGGCAGGGTATACGAGCAGTACTTC
TRBJ2-4	.	TRBV10-3	.	CAISDPRLAKNIQYF	TGTGCCATCAGTGATCCCCGACTAGCCAAAAACATTCAGTACTTC
TRBJ2-5	few	TRBV6-5	TRBD2	CASRGLQETQYF	TGTGCCAGCAGGGGACTACAAGAGACCCAGTACTTC
TRBJ2-7	.	TRBV2	TRBD2	CASSGNRLLGITSGGAYEQYF	TGTGCCAGCAGTGGAAACCGACTCCTTGGGATTACTAGCGGGGGCGCCTACGAGCAGTACTTC
TRBJ2-3	.	TRBV27	TRBD1	CASSLTGLRTDTQYF	TGTGCCAGCAGTTTGACAGGGTTGAGAACAGATACGCAGTATTTT
TRBJ2-1	.	TRBV5-4	.	CASSFGLASYNEQFF	TGTGCCAGCAGCTTTGGGCTGGCCTCCTACAATGAGCAGTTCTTC
TRBJ1-1	.	TRBV27	TRBD1	CASSSGTGGNTEAFF	TGTGCCAGCAGTTCCGGGACAGGGGGGAACACTGAAGCTTTCTTT
TRBJ2-7	.	TRBV6-6	.	CASSFRRESYEQYF	TGTGCCAGCAGTTTTCGTCGGGAGTCCTACGAGCAGTACTTC
TRBJ1-5	.	TRBV6-6	.	CASSYGQGFGQPQHF	TGTGCCAGCAGTTATGGGCAGGGATTTGGCCAGCCCCAGCATTTT
TRBJ2-1	.	TRBV14	TRBD2	CASSQGLAGGPSYNEQFF	TGTGCCAGCAGCCAAGGTCTGGCGGGGGGGCCTTCCTACAATGAGCAGTTCTTC
TRBJ1-2	.	TRBV30	.	CAWRSGARATWGYTF	TGTGCCTGGAGGTCGGGCGCGAGGGCCACTTGGGGCTACACCTTC
TRBJ2-7	.	TRBV9	.	CASSVATRGSSYEQYF	TGTGCCAGCAGCGTAGCTACGCGGGGCAGCTCCTACGAGCAGTACTTC
TRBJ1-1	.	TRBV10-3	.	CAISPNSKLNTEAFF	TGTGCCATCAGTCCAAACAGCAAATTGAACACTGAAGCTTTCTTT
TRBJ2-5	few	TRBV27	TRBD2	CASSLGTSFETQYF	TGTGCCAGCAGTTTGGGGACTAGCTTCGAGACCCAGTACTTC
TRBJ2-1	.	TRBV19	.	CASSISRLRSSYNEQFF	TGTGCCAGTAGTATATCTCGGCTTAGGAGCTCCTACAATGAGCAGTTCTTC
TRBJ2-1	.	TRBV19	TRBD1	CASSIWDRGNNEQFF	TGTGCCAGTAGTATTTGGGACAGGGGAAACAATGAGCAGTTCTTC
TRBJ1-1	.	TRBV11-2	.	CASSLMQGYTEAFF	TGTGCCAGCAGCTTAATGCAGGGGTACACTGAAGCTTTCTTT
TRBJ2-6	.	TRBV5-1	TRBD1	CASSLGGQGAGYGANVLTF	TGCGCCAGCAGCTTGGGGGGACAGGGGGCTGGATATGGGGCCAACGTCCTGACTTTC
TRBJ1-5	.	TRBV19	TRBD1	CASNPGTALLGNQPQHF	TGTGCCAGTAACCCCGGGACAGCCCTTCTTGGGAATCAGCCCCAGCATTTT
TRBJ2-1	.	TRBV2	.	CASSLDRSNEQFF	TGTGCCAGCAGCTTGGACAGAAGCAATGAGCAGTTCTTC
TRBJ1-2	.	TRBV6-6	TRBD1	CASSYSDPGGVYGYTF	TGTGCCAGCAGTTACTCGGACCCAGGGGGCGTTTATGGCTACACCTTC
TRBJ2-7	.	TRBV7-9	.	CSSSLDLAQSSYEQYF	TGTTCCAGCAGCTTAGATCTAGCCCAGAGCTCCTACGAGCAGTACTTC
TRBJ1-5	.	TRBV5-1	.	CASSATGNNQPQHF	TGCGCCAGCAGCGCCACAGGAAACAATCAGCCCCAGCATTTT
TRBJ1-6	.	TRBV6-1	.	CASSGRTGNSPLHF	TGTGCCAGCAGTGGCAGGACGGGAAATTCACCCCTCCACTTT
TRBJ1-2	.	TRBV5-8	TRBD1	CASGTGGAFYGYTF	TGTGCCAGCGGGACAGGGGGCGCTTTTTATGGCTACACCTTC
TRBJ1-2	.	TRBV27	TRBD1	CASSSFTGGTYGYTF	TGTGCCAGCAGTTCTTTCACAGGGGGGACCTACGGCTACACCTTC
TRBJ2-1	.	TRBV9	TRBD1	CASSPTGGTEQFF	TGTGCCAGCAGCCCGACAGGGGGCACTGAGCAGTTCTTC
TRBJ1-6	.	TRBV6-4	TRBD1	CASSESLGQGSPLHF	TGTGCCAGCAGTGAATCTCTAGGACAGGGCTCACCCCTCCACTTT
TRBJ2-3	.	TRBV9	.	CASSVHRGRPSTDTQYF	TGTGCCAGCAGCGTACATCGAGGCAGACCTAGCACAGATACGCAGTATTTT
TRBJ1-6	.	TRBV27	.	CASSLTAGPSSYNSPLHF	TGTGCCAGCAGTTTAACCGCAGGGCCTAGCTCCTATAATTCACCCCTCCACTTT
TRBJ2-5	once	TRBV5-1	.	CASSSSGEETQYF	TGCGCCAGCAGCTCATCAGGGGAAGAGACCCAGTACTTC
TRBJ1-2	few	TRBV7-9	.	CASSLSLYGYTF	TGTGCCAGCAGCCTTAGTCTCTATGGCTACACCTTC
TRBJ1-2	.	TRBV29-1	TRBD1	CSVDPTGIYGYTF	TGCAGCGTTGACCCGACAGGGATCTATGGCTACACCTTC
TRBJ2-1	.	TRBV6-1	TRBD1	CASEWGQGSYNEQFF	TGTGCCAGCGAATGGGGACAGGGATCCTACAATGAGCAGTTCTTC
TRBJ1-3	.	TRBV27	TRBD1	CASSPGTGIFSGNTIYF	TGTGCCAGCAGCCCCGGGACAGGCATTTTCTCTGGAAACACCATATATTTT
TRBJ1-6	.	TRBV6-5	TRBD1	CASSYQGQGRSPLHF	TGTGCCAGCAGTTACCAGGGACAGGGTCGTTCACCCCTCCACTTT
TRBJ1-1	.	TRBV6-5	TRBD1	CATQIGVRGRTEAFF	TGTGCCACCCAAATTGGGGTCAGGGGGCGAACTGAAGCTTTCTTT
TRBJ1-1	.	TRBV7-9	TRBD1	CASSPPNRGINTEAFF	TGTGCCAGCAGCCCCCCAAACAGGGGGATTAACACTGAAGCTTTCTTT
TRBJ1-2	.	TRBV7-9	.	CASSFDPGGGYTF	TGTGCCAGCAGCTTCGACCCGGGGGGTGGCTACACCTTC
TRBJ2-7	.	TRBV6-1	TRBD2	CASSEWSRGGGYEQYF	TGTGCCAGCAGTGAATGGTCGCGGGGGGGCGGATACGAGCAGTACTTC
TRBJ1-3	.	TRBV9	TRBD1	CASSLWDSTSPGNTIYF	TGTGCCAGCAGCCTTTGGGACAGCACCTCTCCGGGAAACACCATATATTTT
TRBJ1-5	.	TRBV5-1	TRBD1	CASSLTGEVNQPQHF	TGCGCCAGCAGCTTGACAGGGGAGGTAAATCAGCCCCAGCATTTT